This is a list of T cell receptor beta chains from one sample in a study of neurological immune-mediated disorders. A single record per CDR3 protein comes from TCRdb applying MiXCR to the 5' RACE reads. The repertoire includes tens of thousands of distinct CDR3 sequences, approximately 3% of them detected once, and around 15% sits in the top ten. Sequenced: PBMCs. These receptor sequences come from a woman aged 45-59 years with multiple sclerosis. The CDR3 runs from the conserved cysteine through the conserved F or W. D genes are given only for firm matches. For some rows the clone size is stated as once, few or many, or as a class when expanded; others skip it.

J | V | D | size | CDR3 | DNA
TRBJ2-1 | TRBV5-1 | NA | many | CASSLGQVSSYNEQFF | TGCGCCAGCAGCTTGGGGCAGGTAAGCTCCTACAATGAGCAGTTCTTC
TRBJ2-3 | TRBV5-1 | NA | many | CASSLELGQDTQYF | TGCGCCAGCAGCTTGGAACTAGGGCAAGATACGCAGTATTTT
TRBJ1-1 | TRBV19 | NA | few | CASSSTWYTEAFF | TGTGCCAGTAGTTCCACGTGGTACACTGAAGCTTTCTTT
TRBJ2-3 | TRBV12-3/TRBV12-4 | TRBD2 | many | CASSLRLAGFTDTQYF | TGTGCCAGCAGTTTAAGACTAGCGGGCTTCACAGATACGCAGTATTTT
TRBJ1-2 | TRBV5-1 | NA | many | CASSFGTSGGGYTF | TGCGCCAGCAGCTTCGGGACGAGCGGGGGAGGCTACACCTTC
TRBJ2-2 | TRBV29-1 | NA | NA | CSVQDSRNTGELFF | TGCAGCGTCCAGGACAGTCGGAACACCGGGGAGCTGTTTTTT
TRBJ2-2 | TRBV4-2 | TRBD2 | many | CASSQEGSGGTGELFF | TGTGCCAGCAGCCAAGAGGGATCGGGGGGAACCGGGGAGCTGTTTTTT
TRBJ2-1 | TRBV15 | NA | many | CATSRGLTPGGGTNEQFF | TGTGCCACCAGCAGAGGACTGACGCCAGGGGGAGGGACGAATGAGCAGTTCTTC
TRBJ2-2 | TRBV5-1 | NA | many | CASSFLGGAGELFF | TGCGCCAGCAGCTTTCTGGGCGGCGCCGGGGAGCTGTTTTTT
TRBJ2-1 | TRBV7-8 | NA | many | CASSADGAYNEQFF | TGTGCCAGCAGCGCGGACGGCGCCTACAATGAGCAGTTCTTC
TRBJ2-5 | TRBV5-1 | TRBD2 | many | CASSFRGRVETQYF | TGCGCCAGCAGCTTCAGAGGGAGGGTTGAGACCCAGTACTTC
TRBJ2-4 | TRBV20-1 | NA | many | CSARDPRRGAKNIQYF | TGCAGTGCTAGAGATCCGCGTAGGGGAGCCAAAAACATTCAGTACTTC
TRBJ2-3 | TRBV20-1 | TRBD1 | many | CSATRTGRSTDTQYF | TGCAGTGCTACCAGGACAGGGAGAAGCACAGATACGCAGTATTTT
TRBJ2-2 | TRBV9 | TRBD1 | NA | CASSRDRGYDGELFF | TGTGCCAGCAGCCGGGACAGGGGTTATGACGGGGAGCTGTTTTTT